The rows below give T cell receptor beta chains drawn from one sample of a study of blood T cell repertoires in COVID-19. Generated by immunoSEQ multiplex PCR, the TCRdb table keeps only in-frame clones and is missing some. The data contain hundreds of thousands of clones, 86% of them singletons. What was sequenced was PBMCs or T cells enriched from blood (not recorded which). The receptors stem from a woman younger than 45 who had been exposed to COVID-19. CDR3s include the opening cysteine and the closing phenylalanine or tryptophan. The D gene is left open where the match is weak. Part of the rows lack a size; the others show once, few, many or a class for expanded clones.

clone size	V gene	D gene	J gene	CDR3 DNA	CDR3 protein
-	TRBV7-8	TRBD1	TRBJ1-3	TGTGCCAGCAGCCAGGGGGGGGCCTTCTCTGGAAACACCATATATTTT	CASSQGGAFSGNTIYF
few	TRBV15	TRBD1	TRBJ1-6	TGTGCCACCAGCTGGGCAGGGGGACATTCACCCCTCCACTTT	CATSWAGGHSPLHF
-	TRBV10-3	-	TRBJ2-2	TGTGCCATCAGTGAGGCAGCCGGGGAGCTGTTTTTT	CAISEAAGELFF
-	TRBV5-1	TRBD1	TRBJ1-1	TGCGCCAGCAGCTTGGGGGGGGACAGCCCTCTTAACACTGAAGCTTTCTTT	CASSLGGDSPLNTEAFF
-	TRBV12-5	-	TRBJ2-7	TGTGCTAGTGGTTTGGTACTCTCAGGGGGGACCCACGAGCAGTACTTC	CASGLVLSGGTHEQYF
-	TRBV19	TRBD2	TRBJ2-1	TGTGCCAGTAGTATAGAGGCTAGCGGGGGGGTATACAATGAGCAGTTCTTC	CASSIEASGGVYNEQFF
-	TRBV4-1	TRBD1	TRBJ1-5	TGCGCCAGCAGCCAAGGACAGGGGGCGAGGGGGCCTAGCAATCAGCCCCAGCATTTT	CASSQGQGARGPSNQPQHF
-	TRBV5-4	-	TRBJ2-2	TGTGCCAGCAAAGGACAGACGAACACCGGGGAGCTGTTTTTT	CASKGQTNTGELFF
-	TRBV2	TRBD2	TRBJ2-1	TGTGCCAGCAGTGCTGCCGGGACTAGCGGCTTCTTC	CASSAAGTSGFF
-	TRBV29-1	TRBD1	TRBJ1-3	TGCAGCGTTGATACTCGGGACAGGTCTTCTGGAAACACCATATATTTT	CSVDTRDRSSGNTIYF
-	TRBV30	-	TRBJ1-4	TGTGCCTGGAGTGTAATGGGTCGGGCTAATGAAAAACTGTTTTTT	CAWSVMGRANEKLFF
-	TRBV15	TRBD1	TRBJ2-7	TGTGCCACCAGCAGATCCTCCGGGACAGGGGTCTACGAGCAGTACTTC	CATSRSSGTGVYEQYF
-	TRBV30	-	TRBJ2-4	TGTGCCTGGAGCCCTGGAGTGTACAGGGCGTCCAAAAACATTCAGTACTTC	CAWSPGVYRASKNIQYF
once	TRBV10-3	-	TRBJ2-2	TGTGCCATCTCTAGGACAGCCTCGAACACCGGGGAGCTGTTTTTT	CAISRTASNTGELFF
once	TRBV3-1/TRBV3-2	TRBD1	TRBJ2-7	TGTGCCAGCAGCCAAGTTGCTACAGGGGTCGAGCAGTACTTC	CASSQVATGVEQYF
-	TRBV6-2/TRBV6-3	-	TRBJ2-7	TGTGCCAGCAGTTACTGGCGGGGGCGACTCTCCTACGAGCAGTACTTC	CASSYWRGRLSYEQYF
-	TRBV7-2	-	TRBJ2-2	TGTGCCAGCAGCTTAAGTCTAGTTGAAACCGGGGAGCTGTTTTTT	CASSLSLVETGELFF
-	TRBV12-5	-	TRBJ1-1	TGTGCTAGTGGTTCCGGGGGGGCCACTGAAGCTTTCTTT	CASGSGGATEAFF
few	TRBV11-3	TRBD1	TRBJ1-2	TGTGCCAGCAGCTTAGGGGCAGGGGGCGAAACGGATGGCTACACCTTC	CASSLGAGGETDGYTF
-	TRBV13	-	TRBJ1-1	TGTGCCAGCAGCTTTCGGAGCACCCGACCTGAAGCTTTCTTT	CASSFRSTRPEAFF
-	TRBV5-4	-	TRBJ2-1	TGTGCCAGCAGCTTGATAGGGACACCTCACAATGAGCAGTTCTTC	CASSLIGTPHNEQFF
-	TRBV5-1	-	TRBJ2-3	TGCGCCAGCAGCCTAACAGGCACAGATACGCAGTATTTT	CASSLTGTDTQYF
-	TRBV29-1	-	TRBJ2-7	TGCAGCGTTGGGGTACAGGCCTACGAGCAGTACTTC	CSVGVQAYEQYF
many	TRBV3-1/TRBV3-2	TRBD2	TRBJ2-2	TGTGCCAGCAGCCCCGCTAGCGGGGGGTCCGGGGAGCTGTTTTTT	CASSPASGGSGELFF
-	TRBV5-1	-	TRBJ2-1	TGCGCCAGCCACGACTACCGAGAGCAGTTCTTC	CASHDYREQFF
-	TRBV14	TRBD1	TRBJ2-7	TGTGCCAGCAGCCCACGCTTGGGACAGAGGCTACAAGATTTTCCCTACGAGCAGTACTTC	CASSPRLGQRLQDFPYEQYF
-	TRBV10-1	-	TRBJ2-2	TGCGCCAGCAGTGAAAGGGGCGGCGGGGAGCTGTTTTTT	CASSERGGGELFF
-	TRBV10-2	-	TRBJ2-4	TGCGCCAGCAGTGAGGGCCCAGGGACCAAAAACATTCAGTACTTC	CASSEGPGTKNIQYF
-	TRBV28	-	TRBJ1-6	TGTGCCAGCAGTTTACCCCAGGGGACGACTCATAATTCACCCCTCCACTTT	CASSLPQGTTHNSPLHF
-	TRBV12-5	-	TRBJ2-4	TGTGCTAGTGGTTCCACAAAGACAGCGCCCGAGGCCAAAAACATTCAGTACTTC	CASGSTKTAPEAKNIQYF
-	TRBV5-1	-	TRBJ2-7	TGCGCCAGCAGCTTGGCGTACCTGTCGGGTTCCTACGAGCAGTACTTC	CASSLAYLSGSYEQYF
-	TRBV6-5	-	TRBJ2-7	TGTGCCAGCAGGACCGGACAGATCTACGAGCAGTACTTC	CASRTGQIYEQYF
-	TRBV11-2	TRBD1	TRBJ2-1	TGTGCCAGCAGGCGTACGGGACAGGGGGTGAGTGAGCAGTTCTTC	CASRRTGQGVSEQFF
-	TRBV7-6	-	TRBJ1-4	TGTGCCAGCAGCTTAGGGAACAGGAATGAAAAACTGTTTTTT	CASSLGNRNEKLFF
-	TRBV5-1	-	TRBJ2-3	TGCGCCAGCAGCCCTACAGGGTCGGCGGGCACAGATACGCAGTATTTT	CASSPTGSAGTDTQYF
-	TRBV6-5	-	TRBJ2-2	TGTGCCAGCAGGATCCGGGGTGGCACCGGGGAGCTGTTTTTT	CASRIRGGTGELFF
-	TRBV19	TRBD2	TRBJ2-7	TGTGCCAGTGGCAGCGGGGGGGTCTACGAGCAGTACTTC	CASGSGGVYEQYF
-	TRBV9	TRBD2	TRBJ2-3	TGTGCCAGCAGCGTAGCGGGGAGGGCTAAAGATACGCAGTATTTT	CASSVAGRAKDTQYF
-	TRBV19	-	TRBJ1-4	TGTGCCAGTAGTAAACGGACAGCGGCAGCTAATGAAAAACTGTTTTTT	CASSKRTAAANEKLFF
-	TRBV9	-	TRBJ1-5	TGTGCCAGCAGCGTAGAGGATCCAGGATTAGATCAGCCCCAGCATTTT	CASSVEDPGLDQPQHF
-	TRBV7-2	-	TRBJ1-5	TGTGCCAGACGACCCCCTAGGGCAGGGGATCAGCCCCAGCATTTT	CARRPPRAGDQPQHF
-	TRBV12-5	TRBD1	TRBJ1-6	TGTGCTAGCTTACAGGGGAGCTCCTATAATTCACCCCTCCACTTT	CASLQGSSYNSPLHF
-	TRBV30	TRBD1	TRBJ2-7	TGTGCCTGGAGTGGGGGACAGGACTCTCACTTC	CAWSGGQDSHF
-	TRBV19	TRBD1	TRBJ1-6	TGTGCCACTCAGGGACAGGGGAATTCACCCCTCCACTTT	CATQGQGNSPLHF
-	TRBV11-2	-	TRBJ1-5	TGTGCCAGCAGCTTAGATCAGTGGGGAGGCCAGCCCCAGCATTTT	CASSLDQWGGQPQHF
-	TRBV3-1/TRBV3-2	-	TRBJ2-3	TGTGCCAGCAGCCAAGTCTTGGCAGGGGGCACAGATACGCAGTATTTT	CASSQVLAGGTDTQYF
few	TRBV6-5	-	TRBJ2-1	TGTGCCAGCAGTCGGGCGGGTCTTGGGAATGAGCAGTTCTTC	CASSRAGLGNEQFF
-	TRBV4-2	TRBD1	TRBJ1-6	TGTGCCAGCACCCTACAGGGGGGAAATTCACCCCTCCACTTT	CASTLQGGNSPLHF
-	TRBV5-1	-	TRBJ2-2	TGCGCCAGCCGGGTGGATAGCGGAAACGGGGAGCTGTTTTTT	CASRVDSGNGELFF
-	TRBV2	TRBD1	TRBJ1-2	TGTGCCAGCCGATCAGGGGGTACCTATGGCTACACCTTC	CASRSGGTYGYTF
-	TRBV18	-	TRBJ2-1	TGTGCCAGCTCGCCCTACAGGGAGAATGAGCAGTTCTTC	CASSPYRENEQFF
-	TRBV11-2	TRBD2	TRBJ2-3	TGTGCCAGCAGCGCCCTAGCGGGGGGGAGCGATACGCAGTATTTT	CASSALAGGSDTQYF
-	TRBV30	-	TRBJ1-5	TGTGCCTGGAGGCGGACCAGGGATCAGCCCCAGCATTTT	CAWRRTRDQPQHF
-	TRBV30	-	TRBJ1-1	TGTGCCTGGAGTGTACAGTCCGACACTGAAGCTTTCTTT	CAWSVQSDTEAFF